The 32 T cell receptor beta chains given below trace back to one sample, sequenced in a study of cytomegalovirus exposure and HLA in healthy donors. Primers for the PCR totalled 60 Vbeta and 13 Jbeta. Libraries were prepared by immunoSEQ multiplex PCR; TCRdb keeps only in-frame clonotypes and omits some of them. The repertoire holds around 76,000 clones, with around 73% as singletons. Sequencing input: PBMCs. The receptors shown here come from a woman in her thirties or forties in good health and CMV-seropositive.

The CDR3 bases are TGCGCCAGCAGCTTGTTCCGGGATACAGATACGCAGTATTTT. Translated: CASSLFRDTDTQYF. This chain joins TRBV5-1 and TRBJ2-3; D perhaps matches TRBD2 (5 bases). This CDR3 comprises 14 residues. Germline CDR1 and CDR2: SGHRS and YFSETQ. Trimming removed 1 base at V and 3 bases at J, with 9 bases between.

The chain couples TRBV19 to TRBJ2-1, with TRBD2 identical over 11 bases. The ends lost 5 bases at V and 8 bases at J; junction bases unmatched: 11. The CDR3 is 16 amino acids. Germline V CDR1 and CDR2: LNHDA, SQIVND (reference sequence). The CDR3 here is CASSGLAGGQGDEQFF. The CDR3 region has the DNA TGTGCCAGTAGTGGTTTAGCGGGGGGGCAGGGCGATGAGCAGTTCTTC.

A single count supports this clone. The chain joins TRBV30 to TRBJ2-7; D ambiguous. V was shortened by 2 bases and J by 0 bases, with 8 bases between the two germline ends. Germline loops: CDR1 GTSNPN, CDR2 SVGIG (reference sequence). This CDR3 is built from 13 residues. Here the CDR3 reads CAWSFEASYEQYF. Here the CDR3 DNA reads TGTGCCTGGAGTTTCGAGGCCTCCTACGAGCAGTACTTC.

This chain connects TRBV9 to TRBJ2-2; a weak D match, TRBD1 (6 bases). This CDR3 has 13 residues. Germline lookup yields CDR1 SGDLS and CDR2 YYNGEE. Trimming took off 5 bases at V and 5 bases at J, with 10 bases between the two ends. The CDR3 region has the DNA TGTGCCAGCAGTCTCCAGGGGACCGGGGAGCTGTTTTTT. Its protein is CASSLQGTGELFF.

In the case of this clone: At one end the junction does not follow the germline gene, possibly because of a read error. The chain links TRBV11-3 to TRBJ2-3; 9 bases are a match to TRBD2. The germline CDR1 and CDR2 sequences are SGHNT and YENEEA. The CDR3 consists of 14 residues. CDR3 residues: CASSSGTSRDTQYF. CDR3 sequence (DNA): TGTGCCAGCAGCTCGGGGACTAGCAGAGATACGCAGTATTTT.

The chain carries TRBV28 and TRBJ1-3; D gene ambiguous. The CDR3 length is 12 residues. V gave up 8 bases and J gave up 0 bases, with 5 bases separating them. CDR1 MDHEN and CDR2 SYDVKM come from the germline V gene. The CDR3 nucleotides are TGTGCCAGCCGGGACTCTGGAAACACCATATATTTT. This gives the protein CASRDSGNTIYF.

This clone was seen just once. This chain uses TRBV5-6 with TRBJ2-5, with 10 bases matching TRBD2. Germline CDR1 reads SGHDT; CDR2 reads YYEEEE. The CDR3 length is 16 residues. Trimming at V came to 4 bases and at J to 5 bases, leaving 11 bases not matched to a gene. CDR3 DNA: TGTGCCAGCAGCCCGAGCGGGGGGGCCAGCTGGGAGACCCAGTACTTC. Encoded protein: CASSPSGGASWETQYF.

The J gene is TRBJ1-1, the V gene TRBV28; 7 bases are a match to TRBD1. The CDR3 spans 13 residues. Germline V gene sequence: CDR1 MDHEN, CDR2 SYDVKM. The V segment lost 3 bases and the J segment 4 bases; nucleotides outside the gene matches: 2. The DNA for the CDR3 is TGTGCCAGCAGTTTTCCAGGGGGCACTGAAGCTTTCTTT. Encoded protein: CASSFPGGTEAFF.

This clone came up a few times. The rearrangement joins TRBV4-1 to TRBJ1-5; no clear D. Trimming pared 0 bases from V and 0 bases from J, leaving 9 bases between. The CDR3 contains 16 residues. Germline V gene sequence: CDR1 MGHRA, CDR2 YSYEKL. The CDR3 DNA sequence: TGCGCCAGCAGCCAAGATATTAGTTCTAGCAATCAGCCCCAGCATTTT. It is translated as CASSQDISSSNQPQHF.

The chain recombines TRBV5-1 with TRBJ2-3; TRBD2 matches 7 bases. V gave up 4 bases and J gave up 3 bases; unmatched junction bases: 8. Germline V gene data show CDR1 as SGHRS and CDR2 as YFSETQ. This CDR3 contains 15 residues. The CDR3 DNA reads as TGCGCCAGCAGCCCGGTACGGGGGGAGACAGATACGCAGTATTTT. Translating it yields CASSPVRGETDTQYF.

In DNA, the CDR3 is TGTGCCAGCAGTGACAGGGTAACCTACGAGCAGTACTTC. This codes for CASSDRVTYEQYF. The chain has TRBV25-1 and TRBJ2-7; tentatively, D is TRBD1 (5 bases). The V gene's germline CDR1 is MGHDK and CDR2 SYGVNS. The CDR3 is 13 residues long. With 3 bases removed from V and 2 bases from J, the gap between germline ends came to 8 bases.

This chain connects TRBV7-3 to TRBJ2-7; the match to TRBD1 covers 7 bases. This CDR3 spans 13 amino acids. Germline CDR1 SGHTA, CDR2 FQGTGA. J lost 3 bases, V lost 3 bases, and 2 bases had no gene match. CDR3 coding DNA: TGTGCCAGCAGCTTGGGACAGCTCTACGAGCAGTACTTC. Encoded protein: CASSLGQLYEQYF.

This chain joins TRBV7-9 and TRBJ2-3; a possible D gene is TRBD1 (5 bases). Germline CDR1 is SEHNR and CDR2 is FQNEAQ (reference sequence). V dropped 3 bases and J dropped 4 bases, with 5 bases sitting between them. The CDR3 contains 12 residues. In DNA form, the CDR3 reads TGTGCCAGCAGCTTGGGGCCAGATACGCAGTATTTT. Encoded protein: CASSLGPDTQYF.

The rearrangement uses TRBV7-9 and TRBJ1-2; D is ambiguous. The germline V and J ends were trimmed by 4 bases and 1 base, with 13 bases remaining between them. CDR1 SEHNR and CDR2 FQNEAQ come from the germline V gene (reference sequence). The CDR3 is 15 amino acids. As DNA, the CDR3 is TGTGCCAGCAGCTCCTACGAGAGTAGTAACTATGGCTACACCTTC. This sequence encodes CASSSYESSNYGYTF. The full variable domain, with the rest looked up from reference TRBV7-9 and TRBJ1-2, is DTGVSQNPRHKITKRGQNVTFRCDPISEHNRLYWYRQTLGQGPEFLTYFQNEAQLEKSRLLSDRFSAERPKGSFSTLEIQRTEQGDSAMYLCASSSYESSNYGYTFGSGTRLTVV.

Here the CDR3 DNA reads TGTGCCAGCAGAACAGCGGGGAACCTCTACGAGCAGTACTTC. Its translation: CASRTAGNLYEQYF. The chain links TRBV7-2 to TRBJ2-7; 7 positions agree with TRBD2. CDR3 length equals 14 residues. CDR1 SGHTA and CDR2 FQGNSA come from the germline V gene. V shed 6 bases and J 3 bases; nucleotides not matched to a gene: 8. Variable domain in full (rest from reference TRBV7-2 and TRBJ2-7): GAGVSQSPSNKVTEKGKDVELRCDPISGHTALYWYRQSLGQGLEFLIYFQGNSAPDKSGLPSDRFSAERTGGSVSTLTIQRTQQEDSAVYLCASRTAGNLYEQYFGPGTRLTVT.

The chain uses TRBV10-3 and TRBJ2-6; D is ambiguous. V lost 2 bases and J lost 0, with 11 bases in between. This CDR3 contains 17 residues. CDR1 is ENHRY, CDR2 SYGVKD, per germline. The CDR3 loop is CAISEVGSSSGANVLTF. The DNA for the CDR3 is TGTGCCATCAGTGAGGTGGGCAGCTCCTCTGGGGCCAACGTCCTGACTTTC.

The chain recombines TRBV19 with TRBJ1-6; 7 bases agree with TRBD1. Germline CDR1 reads LNHDA; CDR2 reads SQIVND (reference sequence). The CDR3 contains 14 residues. V was clipped by 10 bases and J by 10 bases; unmatched bases: 13. The CDR3 loop is CANVLTGTGSPLHF. The CDR3 bases are TGTGCCAACGTTTTGACAGGGACGGGGTCACCCCTCCACTTT.

The CDR3 here is CASSRTRSSGANVLTF. CDR3 DNA: TGCGCCAGCAGCCGCACAAGGAGCTCTGGGGCCAACGTCCTGACTTTC. The chain couples TRBV5-1 to TRBJ2-6; D call uncertain. CDR1 and CDR2 from the germline V gene are SGHRS and YFSETQ. The germline V and J ends were trimmed by 4 bases and 0 bases, with 11 bases remaining between them. The CDR3 has 16 amino acids.

V usage is TRBV29-1 and J usage is TRBJ1-5; tentatively, D is TRBD1 (5 bases). From germline, CDR1 is SQVTM and CDR2 ANQGSEA. V was trimmed by 3 bases and J by 6 bases, leaving 12 bases between them. CDR3 length: 13 amino acids. This CDR3 reads CSVEVGAGQPQHF. The CDR3 DNA sequence: TGCAGCGTTGAGGTAGGGGCCGGTCAGCCCCAGCATTTT. The entire variable domain, with the rest obtained from reference TRBV29-1 and TRBJ1-5, is as follows: SAVISQKPSRDICQRGTSLTIQCQVDSQVTMMFWYRQQPGQSLTLIATANQGSEATYESGFVIDKFPISRPNLTFSTLTVSNMSPEDSSIYLCSVEVGAGQPQHFGDGTRLSIL.

This clone came up a few times. V usage is TRBV2 and J usage is TRBJ2-7; 7 nucleotides match TRBD1. With V trimmed by 4 bases and J by 1 base, 7 bases remained unmatched. The CDR3 spans 15 residues. The germline V gene has CDR1 SNHLY and CDR2 FYNNEI. The DNA for the CDR3 is TGTGCCAGCAGTGTAGGGGCAGGGGGATCCTACGAGCAGTACTTC. Protein: CASSVGAGGSYEQYF.

The chain joins TRBV28 to TRBJ1-1; D may be TRBD1 (6 bases). The V end lost 0 bases, the J end lost 0 bases, and 8 bases lay between the germline ends. The CDR3 is 15 amino acids. Germline V CDR1 and CDR2: MDHEN, SYDVKM. The CDR3 coding sequence is TGTGCCAGCAGTTTATGGGGGACAATGAACACTGAAGCTTTCTTT. Protein sequence: CASSLWGTMNTEAFF.

The chain recombines TRBV9 with TRBJ2-7; 9 nucleotides line up with TRBD1. Germline-derived CDR1 and CDR2 are SGDLS and YYNGEE. The junction had 4 bases not matched to a gene; V was cut back by 4 bases and J by 2 bases. The CDR3 contains 14 residues. CDR3: CASSPRQGAYEQYF. CDR3 in DNA: TGTGCCAGCAGCCCACGACAGGGGGCCTACGAGCAGTACTTC.

The rearrangement links TRBV6-1 to TRBJ2-2; 7 bases map to TRBD1. The germline V gene has CDR1 MNHNS and CDR2 SASEGT. This CDR3 is built from 15 residues. V gave up 0 bases and J gave up 8 bases; unmatched junction bases: 6. The CDR3 DNA reads TGTGCCAGCAGTGAAGCCGAGGGGGCTGGTGGGGAGCTGTTTTTT. It encodes CASSEAEGAGGELFF.

V and J are TRBV11-2 and TRBJ2-7, with D perhaps matching TRBD2 (5 bases). Trimming removed 5 bases from V and 5 bases from J, with 13 bases in between. CDR3 length: 13 residues. Germline V gene data show CDR1 as SGHAT and CDR2 as FQNNGV. The CDR3 DNA is TGTGCCAGCAGCCTAGCTCGGTTGGACGAGCAGTACTTC. It codes for CASSLARLDEQYF.

This clone was seen more than once but under ten times. The rearrangement joins TRBV4-2 to TRBJ2-3; 8 bases match TRBD2. The CDR3 has 14 residues. Per the germline V gene, CDR1 is LGHNA and CDR2 is YNFKEQ. With 4 bases clipped from V and 2 bases from J, the junction kept 2 bases outside the gene matches. CDR3 region: CASSRGGHTDTQYF. The CDR3 bases are TGTGCCAGCAGCCGCGGGGGGCACACAGATACGCAGTATTTT.

This clone was detected only once. The rearrangement joins TRBV9 to TRBJ1-4; 9 bases line up with TRBD1. Unmatched junction bases numbered 4, after V lost 0 bases and J lost 7 bases. This CDR3 spans 15 amino acids. CDR1 and CDR2 (germline): SGDLS, YYNGEE. CDR3 nucleotide sequence: TGTGCCAGCAGCGTAGCTGTGACAGGGGGTGAAAAACTGTTTTTT. Amino acids: CASSVAVTGGEKLFF.

The chain links TRBV25-1 to TRBJ2-2; D might be TRBD1 (6 bases). CDR3 length: 16 amino acids. V gave up 2 bases and J gave up 0 bases, with 10 bases separating them. The germline V gene has CDR1 MGHDK and CDR2 SYGVNS. The CDR3 here is CASSELGTTNTGELFF. The CDR3 nucleotides read TGTGCCAGCAGTGAACTTGGGACAACGAACACCGGGGAGCTGTTTTTT.

The CDR3 is CASSTYNSPLHF. The CDR3 DNA follows: TGTGCCAGCAGCACATATAATTCACCCCTCCACTTT. This chain uses TRBV9 with TRBJ1-6, with D unclear. The V and J ends lost 4 bases and 4 bases respectively, with 3 bases between them. CDR1 SGDLS and CDR2 YYNGEE come from the germline V gene. The CDR3 extends over 12 amino acids. The full variable domain, with the rest looked up from reference TRBV9 and TRBJ1-6, is DSGVTQTPKHLITATGQRVTLRCSPRSGDLSVYWYQQSLDQGLQFLIQYYNGEERAKGNILERFSAQQFPDLHSELNLSSLELGDSALYFCASSTYNSPLHFGNGTRLTVT.

Concerning this clone itself: The same CDR3 also results from other DNA sequences found in this sample. The CDR3 nucleotides read TGTGCCAGCAGCAGGGGACAGGCCTACGAGCAGTACTTC. Residues: CASSRGQAYEQYF. The chain couples TRBV9 to TRBJ2-7; TRBD1 aligns across 8 bases. Germline V CDR1 and CDR2: SGDLS, YYNGEE. Trimming took 4 bases from V and 2 from J; bases not matched to a gene: 2. The CDR3 is 13 residues long. Variable domain in full (rest from reference TRBV9 and TRBJ2-7): DSGVTQTPKHLITATGQRVTLRCSPRSGDLSVYWYQQSLDQGLQFLIQYYNGEERAKGNILERFSAQQFPDLHSELNLSSLELGDSALYFCASSRGQAYEQYFGPGTRLTVT.

This clone has a handful of counts. This sequence joins TRBV6-9 and TRBJ1-4; perhaps TRBD1 as D (6 bases). Between the trimmed V and J ends, which lost 5 bases and 7 bases, there was a span of 17 bases. Germline V lookup: CDR1 MNHGY, CDR2 SVAAGI. The CDR3 is 15 residues long. This chain's CDR3 is CASSPLSGTTEKLFF. CDR3 nucleotides: TGTGCCAGCAGTCCCCTCAGTGGGACAACTGAAAAACTGTTTTTT.

The gene calls are TRBV18 and TRBJ1-5; D not resolved. With 1 base removed from V and 0 bases from J, the gap between germline ends came to 7 bases. CDR3 length: 15 residues. Germline-derived CDR1 and CDR2 are KGHSH and LQKENI. CDR3 coding DNA: TGTGCCAGCTCACCACAGCGGTATAGCAATCAGCCCCAGCATTTT. It specifies CASSPQRYSNQPQHF.

This chain joins TRBV4-3 and TRBJ1-4; D ambiguous. The germline V gene has CDR1 LGHNA and CDR2 YSLEER. The CDR3 has 15 amino acids. Trimming stripped 5 bases from V and 0 bases from J, with 10 bases between. This CDR3 reads CASSIHSATNEKLFF. The CDR3 DNA follows: TGCGCCAGCAGCATCCACAGTGCAACTAATGAAAAACTGTTTTTT.